The present T cell receptor beta chain was sequenced within a study of response to subunit inactivated influenza vaccine. TCRdb itself ran the RT-PCR reads through MiXCR, one entry per CDR3 protein. Here the sample spans approximately 500,000 distinct CDR3 sequences, around 13% being singletons. CDR3 length equals 14 residues. Germline CDR1 reads MDHEN; CDR2 reads SYDVKM. V gave up 3 bases and J gave up 6 bases, with 12 bases separating them. This clonotype was observed a few times. This TCR was sampled from a man in his forties or fifties who received an inactivated influenza vaccine. The chain joins TRBV28 to TRBJ2-1, with a tentative D call TRBD1 (5 bases). The material sequenced was PBMCs from blood, taken approximately 12 days after vaccination. CDR3 loop: CASSFRARSNEQFF. For the CDR3, the DNA is TGTGCCAGCAGTTTCAGGGCCCGCTCCAATGAGCAGTTCTTC.